This T cell receptor (beta chain) was sequenced during a study of CD8 T cells in ankylosing spondylitis. V was pared by 3 bases and J by 4 bases, with 3 bases between. CDR3 length: 11 amino acids. This clonotype was detected ten times or more. Antigen specificity is unknown. TCRdb itself ran the 5' RACE reads through MiXCR, one entry per CDR3 protein. The table lists 130,000 or so distinct CDR3 sequences, around 7% of them singletons. Regarding the study as a whole: Both synovial fluid and blood in reactive arthritis had previously been reported to carry some motif variants.

The chain has TRBV12-3 or TRBV12-4 and TRBJ1-2; D is undetermined. The receptor's source is a male donor with ankylosing spondylitis or in good health (not recorded which). The sample comprised blood, either unsorted or a sorted T cell fraction (not recorded which). CDR3 nucleotide sequence: TGTGCCAGCAGTTTCGGCTATGGCTACACCTTC. Translated: CASSFGYGYTF.